These 12 T cell receptor beta chains were all obtained from the same sample, sequenced in a study of OX40 agonist ivuxolimab in advanced cancers. This table comes from immunoSEQ multiplex PCR, and its TCRdb copy is limited to in-frame clones, with some not included. This repertoire shows 30,000 to 45,000 clones, 70% to 80% found once; its top ten account for approximately 12%. The source material was CD4+ or CD8+ T cells sorted from blood, sampled in a trial of the OX40 agonist ivuxolimab. The receptors stem from an adult with an advanced solid tumor such as melanoma, head and neck, liver or kidney cancer.

The chain recombines TRBV13 with TRBJ1-1; tentative D call: TRBD1 (5 bases). Germline CDR1 reads PRHDT; CDR2 reads FYEKMQ (reference sequence). V was shortened by 5 bases and J by 3 bases, with 16 bases between the two germline ends. CDR3 length: 15 residues. CDR3 DNA: TGTGCCAGCAGCCCCGACTTTGGGACCTACACTGAAGCTTTCTTT. Its translation is CASSPDFGTYTEAFF.

The chain employs TRBV20-1 and TRBJ2-1; D not certain. CDR1 DFQATT and CDR2 SNEGSKA come from the germline V gene (reference sequence). CDR3 length equals 11 residues. V was clipped by 3 bases and J by 8 bases, with 8 bases between them. The CDR3 nucleotides are TGCAGTGCTAGGTTATTCCATGAGCAGTTCTTC. Its translation: CSARLFHEQFF.

The V and J genes are TRBV7-9 and TRBJ1-5; no firm D call. The CDR3 extends over 12 amino acids. Per germline, CDR1 SEHNR and CDR2 FQNEAQ (reference sequence). Between the trimmed V and J ends, which lost 1 base and 7 bases, there was a span of 5 bases. CDR3 in amino acids: CASSLEWQPQHF. CDR3 coding DNA: TGTGCCAGCAGCTTAGAGTGGCAGCCCCAGCATTTT. The whole variable domain, remainder taken from reference TRBV7-9 and TRBJ1-5, is DTGVSQNPRHKITKRGQNVTFRCDPISEHNRLYWYRQTLGQGPEFLTYFQNEAQLEKSRLLSDRFSAERPKGSFSTLEIQRTEQGDSAMYLCASSLEWQPQHFGDGTRLSIL.

The V call is TRBV5-1, the J call TRBJ2-1, with TRBD2 matching 9 bases. Germline lookup yields CDR1 SGHRS and CDR2 YFSETQ. The CDR3 runs 17 residues. The V gene end was trimmed by 4 bases and the J gene end by 4 bases; junction bases not matched to a gene: 12. CDR3 region: CASSLTGGLAGYNEQFF. DNA for the CDR3: TGCGCCAGCAGCCTCACGGGAGGGCTAGCGGGGTACAATGAGCAGTTCTTC.

V is TRBV28 and J is TRBJ2-7; possibly TRBD1 or TRBD2 for D (5 bases each). Per germline, CDR1 MDHEN and CDR2 SYDVKM. The CDR3 has 14 residues. Trimming cost V 5 bases and J 2 bases, with 13 bases left between them. This CDR3 reads CASSQGDATYEQYF. The CDR3 region has the DNA TGTGCCAGCAGTCAAGGGGACGCGACCTACGAGCAGTACTTC.

The rearrangement uses TRBV19 and TRBJ2-1; D is undetermined. V lost 2 bases to trimming and J lost 5 bases, with 4 bases between them. Germline V gene data show CDR1 as LNHDA and CDR2 as SQIVND (reference sequence). The CDR3 contains 12 residues. This CDR3 reads CASSIKDNEQFF. In DNA form, the CDR3 reads TGTGCCAGTAGTATAAAGGACAATGAGCAGTTCTTC.

The chain uses TRBV10-3 and TRBJ2-1, with 9 bases aligning to TRBD2. The CDR3 runs 15 residues. V shed 3 bases, J shed 7 bases, and the junction held 7 bases outside the gene matches. Germline assignment: CDR1 ENHRY and CDR2 SYGVKD. The CDR3: CAISELAGVGNEQFF. As DNA, the CDR3 is TGTGCCATCAGTGAACTAGCGGGTGTGGGAAATGAGCAGTTCTTC.

This chain links TRBV6-5 with TRBJ2-7; TRBD2 matches 14 bases. Germline V gene lookup returns CDR1 MNHEY and CDR2 SVGAGI. The CDR3 runs to 14 residues. The ends lost 4 bases at V and 9 bases at J; junction bases unmatched: 5. The CDR3 DNA follows: TGTGCCAGCAGTTCCCGGACTAGCGGGAGGATGCAGTACTTC. Translated: CASSSRTSGRMQYF.

This rearrangement joins TRBV27 to TRBJ1-2, with a tentative D call TRBD1 (6 bases). Between the trimmed V and J ends, which lost 0 bases and 1 base, there was a span of 9 bases. This CDR3 contains 15 residues. From germline, CDR1 is MNHEY and CDR2 SMNVEV (reference sequence). The CDR3 is CASSLSTGNNYGYTF. The CDR3 DNA is TGTGCCAGCAGTTTATCGACAGGCAATAACTATGGCTACACCTTC.

The chain recombines TRBV18 with TRBJ2-2; 12 bases are a match to TRBD1. Germline V gene data show CDR1 as KGHSH and CDR2 as LQKENI. Unmatched junction bases numbered 6, after V lost 2 bases and J lost 5 bases. The CDR3 length is 17 residues. Written as DNA, the CDR3 is TGTGCCAGCTCACCAACGGGACAGGGGGCGCGGACCGGGGAGCTGTTTTTT. It yields the protein CASSPTGQGARTGELFF.

The chain has TRBV5-1 and TRBJ2-6; D remains unclear. V lost 2 bases, J lost 0 bases, and 6 bases lay in between. CDR1 is SGHRS and CDR2 is YFSETQ in the germline V gene. The CDR3 has 15 amino acids. CDR3 protein: CASSLVSSGANVLTF. The CDR3 DNA sequence: TGCGCCAGCAGCTTAGTAAGCTCTGGGGCCAACGTCCTGACTTTC.

The rearrangement uses TRBV6-1 and TRBJ1-1; possible D gene TRBD1, 6 bases. The CDR3 loop spans 13 amino acids. Per germline, CDR1 MNHNS and CDR2 SASEGT. V lost 6 bases, J lost 8 bases, and 16 bases lay in between. The CDR3 loop reads CASSNRAFREAFF. CDR3 DNA: TGTGCCAGCAGCAACAGGGCCTTTAGGGAAGCTTTCTTT.